One and the same sample provided the 25 T cell receptor beta chains below, sequenced in a study of cytomegalovirus exposure and HLA in healthy donors. A multiplex PCR was run with 60 Vbeta primers and 13 Jbeta primers. Sequenced by immunoSEQ multiplex PCR; TCRdb stores in-frame clones only, minus some. The sample totals more than 110,000 clones. The sequenced material came from PBMCs. Receptors were obtained from a man aged 35 to 55 in good health and CMV-seronegative.

The chain links TRBV19 to TRBJ2-7; perhaps TRBD2 as D (5 bases). Germline V lookup: CDR1 LNHDA, CDR2 SQIVND (reference sequence). This CDR3 contains 15 residues. Trimming cost V 5 bases and J 6 bases, with 20 bases left between them. The CDR3 nucleotides read TGTGCCAGTAGTGAACGTTCCCCTGGGAGTGCCGAGCAGTACTTC. Its translation: CASSERSPGSAEQYF.

The chain combines TRBV2 with TRBJ1-2; a possible D gene is TRBD1 (6 bases). The CDR3 runs to 13 residues. V was shortened by 6 bases and J by 6 bases, with 14 bases between the two germline ends. CDR1 is SNHLY and CDR2 is FYNNEI in the germline V gene. The CDR3 here is CASSSFNRDGYTF. CDR3 bases: TGTGCCAGCAGCTCTTTTAACAGGGATGGCTACACCTTC.

The J gene is TRBJ2-3, the V gene TRBV7-2; D gene uncertain. Germline V gene data show CDR1 as SGHTA and CDR2 as FQGNSA. V lost 2 bases to trimming and J lost 1 base, with 7 bases between them. This CDR3 is built from 14 residues. The DNA for the CDR3 is TGTGCCAGCAGCTTATTCCAGGGCACAGATACGCAGTATTTT. Translation: CASSLFQGTDTQYF.

This sequence joins TRBV19 and TRBJ1-3; 10 bases are shared with TRBD1. The germline V gene has CDR1 LNHDA and CDR2 SQIVND (reference sequence). This CDR3 has 15 amino acids. Germline trimming cut 8 bases from V and 3 bases from J; bases unmatched to any gene: 7. CDR3: CASSTGTGDGNTIYF. CDR3 coding DNA: TGTGCCAGTTCTACCGGGACAGGGGATGGAAACACCATATATTTT.

J is TRBJ2-5 and V is TRBV19; D is ambiguous. Germline V gene sequence: CDR1 LNHDA, CDR2 SQIVND (reference sequence). Trimming shortened V by 4 bases and J by 2 bases, and 8 bases separated the two germline ends. CDR3 size: 13 residues. CDR3 bases: TGTGCCAGTAGTACGATTAGACAAGAGACCCAGTACTTC. It specifies CASSTIRQETQYF. Based on the CDR3 plus reference TRBV19 and TRBJ2-5, the full variable domain is DGGITQSPKYLFRKEGQNVTLSCEQNLNHDAMYWYRQDPGQGLRLIYYSQIVNDFQKGDIAEGYSVSREKKESFPLTVTSAQKNPTAFYLCASSTIRQETQYFGPGTRLLVL.

The chain uses TRBV7-2 and TRBJ2-4; D is perhaps TRBD1 (6 bases). CDR3 size: 14 residues. CDR1 is SGHTA, CDR2 FQGNSA, per germline. The ends were cut back, 10 bases at V and 9 bases at J, with 22 bases in the middle. The CDR3 bases are TGTGCCACGGGGATCCGGGACGGGACAAGCATTCAGTACTTC. Translation: CATGIRDGTSIQYF. The entire variable domain, with the rest obtained from reference TRBV7-2 and TRBJ2-4, is as follows: GAGVSQSPSNKVTEKGKDVELRCDPISGHTALYWYRQSLGQGLEFLIYFQGNSAPDKSGLPSDRFSAERTGGSVSTLTIQRTQQEDSAVYLCATGIRDGTSIQYFGAGTRLSVL.

The DNA of the CDR3 is TGCAGCATACAGGGGGCCGACACCGGGGAGCTGTTTTTT. Protein sequence: CSIQGADTGELFF. This rearrangement joins TRBV29-1 to TRBJ2-2; 9 nucleotides align to TRBD1. Germline assignment: CDR1 SQVTM and CDR2 ANQGSEA. The CDR3 loop spans 13 amino acids. Germline trimming cut 8 bases from V and 3 bases from J; bases unmatched to any gene: 4.

The J gene is TRBJ2-1, the V gene TRBV5-1, with 10 bases fitting TRBD2. Germline V gives CDR1 SGHRS, CDR2 YFSETQ. Trimming took 5 bases from V and 2 from J; bases not matched to a gene: 7. This CDR3 has 16 amino acids. The CDR3: CASRSSGGAPYNEQFF. The DNA of the CDR3 is TGCGCCAGCAGGAGCAGCGGGGGGGCCCCCTACAATGAGCAGTTCTTC.

The chain joins TRBV6-5 to TRBJ2-1; 8 nucleotides line up with TRBD2. Looked up from germline, CDR1 is MNHEY and CDR2 is SVGAGI. The ends lost 8 bases at V and 9 bases at J; junction bases unmatched: 3. The CDR3 has 11 residues. CDR3 sequence (DNA): TGTGCCAGCCTAAGCGGGGGTGAGCAGTTCTTC. Residues: CASLSGGEQFF.

The J gene is TRBJ1-1, the V gene TRBV6-8, with 7 bases lining up with TRBD1. Germline V gives CDR1 MNHGY, CDR2 SAAAGT. Trimming at V came to 2 bases and at J to 0 bases, leaving 9 bases not matched to a gene. The CDR3 is 17 amino acids. The CDR3 is CASSYTRDRIMNTEAFF. The CDR3 DNA follows: TGTGCCAGCAGTTACACCCGGGACAGAATCATGAACACTGAAGCTTTCTTT.

The rearrangement joins TRBV18 to TRBJ1-1, with TRBD1 matching over 8 bases. Unmatched junction bases numbered 20, after V lost 1 base and J lost 7 bases. CDR1 and CDR2 from the germline V gene are KGHSH and LQKENI. The CDR3 has 19 amino acids. CDR3 nucleotides: TGTGCCAGCTCACCACTCTTCTCGCCTCCCTCAGGGGGCGGGAGTGAAGCTTTCTTT. This codes for CASSPLFSPPSGGGSEAFF.

This rearrangement joins TRBV7-6 to TRBJ2-6; TRBD1 is a possible D gene (5 bases). The V gene's germline CDR1 is SGHVS and CDR2 FNYEAQ. The CDR3 extends over 17 amino acids. Trimming removed 2 bases from V and 0 bases from J, with 11 bases in between. In nucleotides, the CDR3 is TGTGCCAGCAGCTTAAGGGGCCCCCTCTCTGGGGCCAACGTCCTGACTTTC. It translates to CASSLRGPLSGANVLTF.

This chain links TRBV18 with TRBJ1-3, with TRBD1 identical over 10 bases. CDR1 is KGHSH and CDR2 is LQKENI in the germline V gene. V shed 3 bases, J shed 3 bases, and the junction held 5 bases outside the gene matches. This CDR3 is built from 16 residues. Here the CDR3 DNA reads TGTGCCAGCTCACCGGGACAGGGGAGAATTGGAAACACCATATATTTT. The encoded protein is CASSPGQGRIGNTIYF.

The rearrangement uses TRBV7-9 and TRBJ1-3, with TRBD1 as a possible D gene (5 bases). V was shortened by 2 bases and J by 0 bases, with 20 bases between the two germline ends. This CDR3 spans 19 amino acids. Germline assignment: CDR1 SEHNR and CDR2 FQNEAQ (reference sequence). The CDR3 DNA sequence: TGTGCCAGCAGCTTATCCCCTAACGAAGGGGTACGCTCTGGAAACACCATATATTTT. The encoded protein is CASSLSPNEGVRSGNTIYF. The complete variable domain, with remaining parts taken from reference TRBV7-9 and TRBJ1-3, reads DTGVSQNPRHKITKRGQNVTFRCDPISEHNRLYWYRQTLGQGPEFLTYFQNEAQLEKSRLLSDRFSAERPKGSFSTLEIQRTEQGDSAMYLCASSLSPNEGVRSGNTIYFGEGSWLTVV.

V gene TRBV7-2 combines with J gene TRBJ2-7; no definite D call. V was pared by 5 bases and J by 2 bases, with 10 bases between. Per germline, CDR1 SGHTA and CDR2 FQGNSA. The CDR3 has 13 residues. The CDR3 nucleotides read TGTGCCAGCAGCCCCAGGTCGGCCTACGAGCAGTACTTC. Protein: CASSPRSAYEQYF.

The J gene is TRBJ2-1, the V gene TRBV7-3; possibly TRBD2 for D (5 bases). Germline V gene sequence: CDR1 SGHTA, CDR2 FQGTGA. The CDR3 is 12 amino acids. V was pared by 1 base and J by 8 bases, with 6 bases between. The chain's CDR3 is CASSLSGYEQFF. The DNA of the CDR3 is TGTGCCAGCAGCTTAAGCGGGTATGAGCAGTTCTTC.

V is TRBV27 and J is TRBJ2-2; 8 nucleotides agree with TRBD2. CDR3 size: 15 residues. Germline trimming cut 4 bases from V and 4 bases from J; bases unmatched to any gene: 5. Per germline, CDR1 MNHEY and CDR2 SMNVEV (reference sequence). CDR3 nucleotide sequence: TGTGCCAGCAGTTCGTCGGGGGGGGTCACCGGGGAGCTGTTTTTT. Its protein is CASSSSGGVTGELFF.

V is TRBV6-6 and J is TRBJ1-2, with 10 bases matching TRBD1. Unmatched junction bases numbered 12, after V lost 7 bases and J lost 7 bases. Germline CDR1 MNHNY, CDR2 SVGAGI (reference sequence). CDR3 size: 15 residues. The CDR3 spells CASNIRQGALGGYTF. The CDR3 bases are TGTGCCAGCAACATAAGACAGGGGGCTCTGGGTGGCTACACCTTC.

The rearrangement joins TRBV28 to TRBJ2-1; D is ambiguous. Germline lookup yields CDR1 MDHEN and CDR2 SYDVKM. V was pared by 2 bases and J by 9 bases, with 14 bases between. The length of the CDR3 is 14 residues. The CDR3 coding sequence is TGTGCCAGCAGTTTAGTAGGAGTAGAGGCTGAGCAGTTCTTC. Translated, it gives CASSLVGVEAEQFF.

The J gene is TRBJ1-4, the V gene TRBV20-1; D is uncertain. With 5 bases removed from V and 5 bases from J, the gap between germline ends came to 6 bases. Germline CDR1 is DFQATT and CDR2 is SNEGSKA (reference sequence). This CDR3 has 11 residues. The CDR3 DNA reads as TGCAGTGCTGGGAGAAATGAAAAACTGTTTTTT. Translating it yields CSAGRNEKLFF.

The chain combines TRBV6-5 with TRBJ1-3; 9 positions agree with TRBD1. Germline CDR1 is MNHEY and CDR2 is SVGAGI. V was clipped by 5 bases and J by 11 bases; unmatched bases: 10. CDR3 length equals 14 residues. The CDR3 loop reads CASSLGTGLNAIYF. Written as DNA, the CDR3 is TGTGCCAGCAGTCTCGGGACAGGGCTCAACGCCATATATTTT.

CDR3 sequence: CASSLMGSYGYTF. The CDR3 DNA is TGTGCCAGCAGTTTAATGGGGAGCTATGGCTACACCTTC. V usage is TRBV28 and J usage is TRBJ1-2; D not resolved. Germline assignment: CDR1 MDHEN and CDR2 SYDVKM. This CDR3 region has 13 residues. Trimming shortened V by 2 bases and J by 4 bases, and 8 bases separated the two germline ends.

Written as DNA, the CDR3 is TGTGCCAGCAGTCCCGGGACAGCCGATCAGCCCCAGCATTTT. Translated: CASSPGTADQPQHF. This sequence joins TRBV6-5 and TRBJ1-5; 7 bases fit TRBD1. With V trimmed by 5 bases and J by 5 bases, 6 bases remained unmatched. The CDR3 runs to 14 residues. Germline V lookup: CDR1 MNHEY, CDR2 SVGAGI.

This rearrangement joins TRBV18 to TRBJ2-3, with 8 bases identical to TRBD1. The CDR3 covers 16 residues. CDR1 and CDR2 (germline): KGHSH, LQKENI. V gave up 0 bases and J gave up 5 bases; unmatched junction bases: 7. In nucleotides, the CDR3 is TGTGCCAGCTCACCACCGGTCGGACAGGGCGTAGATACGCAGTATTTT. Translating gives CASSPPVGQGVDTQYF.

The chain joins TRBV7-9 to TRBJ1-1; 8 positions match TRBD1. Germline CDR1 and CDR2: SEHNR and FQNEAQ (reference sequence). The CDR3 length is 15 residues. Trimming cost V 5 bases and J 0 bases; bases outside gene matches: 5. The CDR3 DNA sequence: TGTGCCAGCAGCCGCGGACAGGGAATGAACACTGAAGCTTTCTTT. Protein: CASSRGQGMNTEAFF. The full variable domain, its missing parts supplied by reference TRBV7-9 and TRBJ1-1, is DTGVSQNPRHKITKRGQNVTFRCDPISEHNRLYWYRQTLGQGPEFLTYFQNEAQLEKSRLLSDRFSAERPKGSFSTLEIQRTEQGDSAMYLCASSRGQGMNTEAFFGQGTRLTVV.